These 20 T cell receptor beta chains were all obtained from the same sample, sequenced in a study of a mutant IDH1 vaccine in newly diagnosed glioma. Regarding time point: week 5, during vaccination. A 20-mer mutant IDH1 peptide at 300 ug was injected subcutaneously with topical imiquimod. Their antigens remain unidentified. The data were produced by immunoSEQ multiplex PCR, yet TCRdb's version contains in-frame clones alone and is incomplete. The data contain 30,000 to 40,000 clones, over 50% of them seen just once; the ten biggest clones take up approximately 11%. The sample was PBMCs, taken from a glioma patient whose treatment included an IDH1 peptide vaccine. Every receptor here comes from a woman aged 18-30 years with glioma.

This clone has only a few counts. The V call is TRBV5-1, the J call TRBJ1-4, with 9 bases identical to TRBD1. This CDR3 region has 17 residues. Germline loops: CDR1 SGHRS, CDR2 YFSETQ. The trim removed 2 bases at V and 7 bases at J, leaving 12 bases unmatched. The chain's CDR3 is CASSLGGTGSKLEKLFF. CDR3 in DNA: TGCGCCAGCAGCTTAGGAGGGACAGGGTCTAAACTTGAAAAACTGTTTTTT.

The CDR3 loop reads CASSLVGLGPEREQFF. The CDR3 DNA is TGTGCCAGCAGCTTGGTAGGTCTGGGACCCGAGAGGGAGCAGTTCTTC. J is TRBJ2-1 and V is TRBV5-4; the D call may be TRBD1 or TRBD2 (5 bases each). Looked up from germline, CDR1 is SGHNT and CDR2 is YYREEE (reference sequence). The CDR3 is 16 amino acids. Trimming removed 0 bases at V and 10 bases at J, with 20 bases between.

The rearrangement joins TRBV4-2 to TRBJ1-6; maybe TRBD1 (5 bases). Germline lookup yields CDR1 LGHNA and CDR2 YNFKEQ. Trimming cost V 0 bases and J 5 bases, with 11 bases left between them. The CDR3 is 16 residues long. CDR3 protein: CASSQEPSRDNSPLHF. The CDR3 DNA sequence: TGTGCCAGCAGCCAAGAACCCTCCAGGGATAATTCACCCCTCCACTTT.

As to this clone: Distinct nucleotide sequences in the sample also encode this CDR3. The rearrangement uses TRBV25-1 and TRBJ1-1; TRBD1 agrees at 7 bases. The CDR3 is made up of 13 amino acids. Looked up from germline, CDR1 is MGHDK and CDR2 is SYGVNS. The V gene end was trimmed by 6 bases and the J gene end by 3 bases; junction bases not matched to a gene: 4. DNA for the CDR3: TGTGCCAGCAGCCTTACAGGGGACACTGAAGCTTTCTTT. It translates to CASSLTGDTEAFF.

A few counts support this clone. The V and J genes are TRBV5-8 and TRBJ2-2; possibly TRBD1 for D (5 bases). The CDR3 loop spans 17 amino acids. Germline CDR1 reads SGHTS; CDR2 reads YDEGEE. The V and J ends lost 0 bases and 0 bases respectively, with 12 bases between them. CDR3 protein: CASSLAGGAANTGELFF. CDR3 bases: TGTGCCAGCAGCTTGGCCGGTGGGGCCGCGAACACCGGGGAGCTGTTTTTT.

The rearrangement uses TRBV7-9 and TRBJ1-4, with 7 bases fitting TRBD1. Germline V gene lookup returns CDR1 SEHNR and CDR2 FQNEAQ (reference sequence). This CDR3 region has 16 residues. V trimming: 4 bases; J trimming: 5 bases; junction bases outside the gene matches: 10. The CDR3 is CASSSRPPGGNEKLFF. CDR3 nucleotide sequence: TGTGCCAGCAGCTCGAGGCCCCCAGGGGGGAATGAAAAACTGTTTTTT.

This chain connects TRBV6-6 to TRBJ1-1; D ambiguous. V was trimmed by 6 bases and J by 6 bases, leaving 11 bases between them. CDR3 length: 12 residues. Germline loops: CDR1 MNHNY, CDR2 SVGAGI (reference sequence). In DNA, the CDR3 is TGTGCCAGCAGCCTCTACGACGCTGAAGCTTTCTTT. This codes for CASSLYDAEAFF.

The chain is built from TRBV4-3 and TRBJ2-1; D call uncertain. This CDR3 has 17 residues. Germline loops: CDR1 LGHNA, CDR2 YSLEER. Trimming removed 0 bases at V and 0 bases at J, with 12 bases between. The CDR3 region is CASSQELAISSYNEQFF. In nucleotides, the CDR3 is TGCGCCAGCAGCCAAGAGCTGGCGATAAGCTCCTACAATGAGCAGTTCTTC.

The chain links TRBV2 to TRBJ2-7; D not resolved. There are 14 residues in the CDR3. Per the germline V gene, CDR1 is SNHLY and CDR2 is FYNNEI. Trimming left V 4 bases short and J 3 bases short, with 13 bases between. CDR3 sequence (DNA): TGTGCCAGCAGTGCCGTCCCTAGAGTCTACGAGCAGTACTTC. Protein sequence: CASSAVPRVYEQYF.

The chain combines TRBV13 with TRBJ2-7; possible D gene TRBD2, 6 bases. In germline, CDR1 is PRHDT, CDR2 FYEKMQ (reference sequence). Trimming took 4 bases from V and 6 from J, leaving 22 bases between them. This CDR3 has 16 residues. The CDR3 loop reads CASSSFNREPDLEQYF. The DNA for the CDR3 is TGTGCCAGCAGCTCGTTCAACCGGGAGCCCGACCTCGAGCAGTACTTC.

This sequence joins TRBV11-2 and TRBJ1-4; maybe TRBD1 (5 bases). The CDR3 sequence is 12 residues long. Looked up from germline, CDR1 is SGHAT and CDR2 is FQNNGV. V lost 1 base to trimming and J lost 10 bases, with 7 bases between them. CDR3 in amino acids: CASSLAGLKLFF. CDR3 bases: TGTGCCAGCAGCTTAGCAGGGCTAAAACTGTTTTTT. The full variable domain, completed using reference TRBV11-2 and TRBJ1-4, is EAGVAQSPRYKIIEKRQSVAFWCNPISGHATLYWYQQILGQGPKLLIQFQNNGVVDDSQLPKDRFSAERLKGVDSTLKIQPAKLEDSAVYLCASSLAGLKLFFGSGTQLSVL.

The V and J genes are TRBV30 and TRBJ1-4; TRBD1 might be the D (5 bases). V lost 0 bases and J lost 7, with 15 bases in between. Germline V gene lookup returns CDR1 GTSNPN and CDR2 SVGIG (reference sequence). This CDR3 region has 15 residues. The CDR3: CAWSVEARRGEKLFF. The CDR3 DNA is TGTGCCTGGAGTGTAGAGGCCCGAAGGGGTGAAAAACTGTTTTTT.

V gene TRBV6-5 combines with J gene TRBJ2-1; tentative D call: TRBD2 (5 bases). This CDR3 has 11 amino acids. With 2 bases removed from V and 14 bases from J, the gap between germline ends came to 10 bases. The germline V gene encodes CDR1 MNHEY and CDR2 SVGAGI. In nucleotides, the CDR3 is TGTGCCAGCAGTTACGCGGGTATGGAGTTCTTC. Residues: CASSYAGMEFF.

The genes are TRBV7-3 and TRBJ2-1; D might be TRBD2 (6 bases). Trimming removed 5 bases from V and 7 bases from J, with 21 bases in between. Germline CDR1 and CDR2: SGHTA and FQGTGA. The CDR3 has 16 residues. CDR3 sequence: CASSLLGGGKENEQFF. The CDR3, as DNA: TGTGCCAGCAGCCTCTTGGGTGGCGGGAAAGAGAATGAGCAGTTCTTC.

This clone was seen once. The V gene is TRBV7-2, the J gene TRBJ1-5, with D maybe TRBD1 (5 bases). V dropped 5 bases and J dropped 3 bases, with 14 bases sitting between them. This CDR3 is built from 15 residues. Germline CDR1 and CDR2: SGHTA and FQGNSA. CDR3 sequence (DNA): TGTGCCAGCAGCGCAATGCAGGGCTTCAATCAGCCCCAGCATTTT. This gives the protein CASSAMQGFNQPQHF.

The V gene is TRBV19, the J gene TRBJ2-6; 7 bases fit TRBD2. V shed 8 bases, J shed 1 base, and the junction held 5 bases outside the gene matches. The germline CDR1 and CDR2 sequences are LNHDA and SQIVND (reference sequence). The CDR3 runs 15 residues. CDR3 protein: CASHWGGSGANVLTF. CDR3 sequence (DNA): TGTGCCAGTCATTGGGGGGGGTCTGGGGCCAACGTCCTGACTTTC.

This clone was found a few times. The rearrangement links TRBV7-2 to TRBJ1-5; no definite D call. Trimming shortened V by 6 bases and J by 5 bases, and 17 bases separated the two germline ends. Germline CDR1 is SGHTA and CDR2 is FQGNSA. The CDR3 is 15 residues long. This CDR3 is CASSQTSGLDQPQHF. DNA of the CDR3: TGTGCCAGCAGTCAAACTAGTGGGTTGGATCAGCCCCAGCATTTT.

The genes are TRBV7-8 and TRBJ1-2, with a possible D match to TRBD1 (5 bases). From germline, CDR1 is SGHVS and CDR2 FQNEAQ. The V and J ends lost 1 base and 4 bases respectively, with 16 bases between them. CDR3 length equals 16 residues. CDR3 DNA: TGTGCCAGCAGCTTAGACCCCGCGGGGCAGGGCTATGGCTACACCTTC. It is translated as CASSLDPAGQGYGYTF.

The table lists this clone with a few counts. This chain joins TRBV2 and TRBJ1-6; D gene unclear. The V and J ends lost 6 bases and 7 bases respectively, with 16 bases between them. From germline, CDR1 is SNHLY and CDR2 FYNNEI. CDR3 length: 15 amino acids. CDR3 nucleotides: TGTGCCAGCAGGAATTATGAGGGTTCGAATTCACCCCTCCACTTT. Translating it yields CASRNYEGSNSPLHF.

This chain links TRBV7-9 with TRBJ2-7, with D hard to call. The CDR3 consists of 12 residues. Germline V gene sequence: CDR1 SEHNR, CDR2 FQNEAQ (reference sequence). The germline V and J ends were trimmed by 5 bases and 4 bases, with 9 bases remaining between them. The CDR3, as DNA: TGTGCCAGCAGCAAGACGGCGTACGAGCAGTACTTC. Its protein product is CASSKTAYEQYF. Full variable domain (rest looked up from reference TRBV7-9 and TRBJ2-7): DTGVSQNPRHKITKRGQNVTFRCDPISEHNRLYWYRQTLGQGPEFLTYFQNEAQLEKSRLLSDRFSAERPKGSFSTLEIQRTEQGDSAMYLCASSKTAYEQYFGPGTRLTVT.